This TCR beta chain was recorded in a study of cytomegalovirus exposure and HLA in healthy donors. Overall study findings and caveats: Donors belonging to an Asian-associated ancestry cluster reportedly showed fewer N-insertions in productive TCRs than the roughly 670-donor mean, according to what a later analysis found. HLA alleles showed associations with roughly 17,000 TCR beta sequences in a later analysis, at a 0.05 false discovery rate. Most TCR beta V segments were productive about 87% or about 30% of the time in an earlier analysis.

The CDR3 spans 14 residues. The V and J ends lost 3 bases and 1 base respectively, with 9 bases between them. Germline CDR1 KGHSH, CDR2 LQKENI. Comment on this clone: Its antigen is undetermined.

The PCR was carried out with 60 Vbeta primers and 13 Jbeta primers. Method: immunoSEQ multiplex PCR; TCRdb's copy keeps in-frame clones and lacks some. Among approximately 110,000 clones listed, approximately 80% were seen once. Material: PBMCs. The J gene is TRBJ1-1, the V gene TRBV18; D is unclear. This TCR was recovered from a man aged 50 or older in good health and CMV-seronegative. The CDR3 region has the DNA TGTGCCAGCTCACCGCTAGATACGAACACTGAAGCTTTCTTT. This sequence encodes CASSPLDTNTEAFF.